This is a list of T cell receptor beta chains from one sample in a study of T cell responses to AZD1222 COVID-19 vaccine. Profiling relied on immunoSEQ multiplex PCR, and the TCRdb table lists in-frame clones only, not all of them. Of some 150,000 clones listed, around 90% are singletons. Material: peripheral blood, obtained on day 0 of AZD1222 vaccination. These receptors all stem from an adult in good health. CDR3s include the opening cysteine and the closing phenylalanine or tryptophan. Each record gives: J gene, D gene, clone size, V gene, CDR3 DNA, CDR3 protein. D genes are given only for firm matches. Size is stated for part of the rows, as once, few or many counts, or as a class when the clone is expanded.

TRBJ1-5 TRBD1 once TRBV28 TGTGCCAGCAGTTTATCGGACTCTCAGGGGGCGTTAGATCCCCAGCATTTT CASSLSDSQGALDPQHF
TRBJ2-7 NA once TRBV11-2 TGTGCCAGCAGCGCCGGAATGGGGTATACCTACGAGCAGTACTTC CASSAGMGYTYEQYF
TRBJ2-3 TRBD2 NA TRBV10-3 TGTGCCATCAGTGCGATGCGGACTAGCGGAAACACAGATACGCAGTATTTT CAISAMRTSGNTDTQYF
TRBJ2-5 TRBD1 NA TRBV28 TGTGCCAGCAGTCGTGGACAGGGACGAGAGACCCAGTACTTC CASSRGQGRETQYF
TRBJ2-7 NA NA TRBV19 TGTGCCAGTAGTATGGGCAACTCCTACGAGCAGTACTTC CASSMGNSYEQYF
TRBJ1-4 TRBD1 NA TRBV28 TGTGCCAGCAGTTTATGGGGGGACAGGGTGACAAAACTGTTTTTT CASSLWGDRVTKLFF
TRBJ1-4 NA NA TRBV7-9 TGTGCCAGCAGCTTATCCGGGAGTGCTAATGAAAAACTGTTTTTT CASSLSGSANEKLFF
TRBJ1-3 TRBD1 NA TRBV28 TGTGCCAGCAGTCCGGCGACAGGGGGTAGGGACACCATATATTTT CASSPATGGRDTIYF
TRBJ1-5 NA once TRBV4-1 TGCGCCAGCAGCCAAGTCAGCCCCGTCGGGGGCAATCAGCCCCAGCATTTT CASSQVSPVGGNQPQHF
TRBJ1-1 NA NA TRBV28 TGTGCCAGCAGTTTAAACCGAGAGGGGGTTGACACTGAAGCTTTCTTT CASSLNREGVDTEAFF
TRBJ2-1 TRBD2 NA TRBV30 TGTGCCTGGAGTAGCGTAGCGGGAGGGCCTTATGAGCAGTTCTTC CAWSSVAGGPYEQFF
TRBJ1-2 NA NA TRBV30 TGTGCCTGGGAATCAGGGCATGGCTACACCTTC CAWESGHGYTF
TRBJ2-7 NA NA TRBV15 TGTGCCACCAGCAGAGATCTGGTAGCCGAGCAGTACTTC CATSRDLVAEQYF
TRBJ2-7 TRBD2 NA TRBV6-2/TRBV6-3 TGTGCCAGCAGTTACAGAACGGGACTACCAGGGCAGCAGTACTTC CASSYRTGLPGQQYF